This T cell receptor (beta chain) is from a study of somatic mutations in cytotoxic T cells in rheumatoid arthritis. Germline V gene data show CDR1 as SGHRS and CDR2 as YFSETQ. With 7 bases clipped from V and 2 bases from J, the junction kept 7 bases outside the gene matches. This CDR3 contains 14 residues. TCRdb keeps only in-frame clones here, not all; method: immunoSEQ multiplex PCR. The sample lists around 16,000 clones, roughly 77% occurring once. This clone was recorded once. V gene TRBV5-1 combines with J gene TRBJ2-3, with 7 bases identical to TRBD1. Sequencing was carried out using CD8+ T cells sorted from blood. The sequence derives from an adult with rheumatoid arthritis. The CDR3 DNA sequence: TGCGCCAGCGGCCGGGACAGCCTCACAGATACGCAGTATTTT. This sequence encodes CASGRDSLTDTQYF.